This TCR beta chain came from a study of shared T cell receptors in the human thymus. TCRdb's copy holds only in-frame clones and misses some; the assay was immunoSEQ multiplex PCR. The sample lists roughly 710,000 clones; 75% to 90% were seen once. This clone was seen only a few times. The V end lost 6 bases, the J end lost 4 bases, and 19 bases lay between the germline ends. The CDR3 spans 16 residues. The germline V gene encodes CDR1 SEHNR and CDR2 FQNEAQ (reference sequence). The data also belong to a second study, concerning human thymus T cells. Per that paper: Resections from corrective heart surgery supplied the thymus tissue. An apparent bias in V and J gene usage was seen in thymic and blood repertoires. Related work showed strongly overlapping thymic repertoires across unrelated individuals.

Input material: thymocytes. The chain joins TRBV7-9 to TRBJ1-3; tentatively, D is TRBD1 (6 bases). The source of this sequence is a girl less than two years old with a congenital heart defect. The DNA of the CDR3 is TGTGCCAGCAGTTCAACAGTATGGGGGCCGGGAAACACCATATATTTT. This sequence encodes CASSSTVWGPGNTIYF.